This T cell receptor beta chain originates from a study of T cell responses to AZD1222 COVID-19 vaccine. Concerning this clone itself: Its antigen is unknown.

The CDR3 has 13 residues. V shed 1 base and J 8 bases; nucleotides not matched to a gene: 4. CDR1 and CDR2 (germline): LNHNV, YYDKDF (reference sequence). Study results and caveats: There were vaccine-associated CD4 TCRs across spike, dominant at 160-218 and 743-854. The donor cohort was predominantly white British with a female majority, and clonal diversity may have been underestimated. In all cases, repertoires were sampled only after the peak T cell response.

Clones were sequenced by immunoSEQ multiplex PCR, and TCRdb holds only the in-frame ones, with some missing. The sample consists of approximately 80,000 clones, more than 75% of them appearing once. Sequencing used peripheral blood, obtained on day 0 of AZD1222 vaccination. This receptor was identified in an adult in good health. V usage is TRBV15 and J usage is TRBJ1-1; TRBD1 matches at 7 bases. CDR3 coding DNA: TGTGCCACCAGCAGAGTGGGGACAGCGGAAGCTTTCTTT. It yields the protein CATSRVGTAEAFF. Drawing the rest from reference TRBV15 and TRBJ1-1, the complete variable domain is DAMVIQNPRYQVTQFGKPVTLSCSQTLNHNVMYWYQQKSSQAPKLLFHYYDKDFNNEADTPDNFQSRRPNTSFCFLDIRSPGLGDTAMYLCATSRVGTAEAFFGQGTRLTVV.